This entry features one T cell receptor (beta chain) sequence. The antigen remains unidentified. Terminally differentiated effector memory CD45RA+ cells were left out of the naive CD8 fraction, which was CD45RO-negative and positively selected for CCR7. This specimen belongs to a study of shared clonotypes between healthy human individuals. Whole-study findings and limits: Non-shared clonotypes were found to have lower generation probabilities than the clonotypes that were shared by all four of the sorted-subset donors.

From germline, CDR1 is SGHNT and CDR2 YYREEE (reference sequence). This CDR3 contains 17 residues. The V segment lost 6 bases and the J segment 5 bases; nucleotides outside the gene matches: 14. Libraries were prepared by immunoSEQ multiplex PCR; TCRdb keeps only in-frame clonotypes and omits some of them. The sample carries hundreds of thousands of clones, roughly 98% recorded once. The material sequenced was naive CD8+ T cells sorted from blood. This chain connects TRBV5-4 to TRBJ2-1; 10 bases agree with TRBD2. The receptor was isolated from a young man in good health. DNA for the CDR3: TGTGCCAGCACACGGGGGGCTAGCGGGAGTTTCAACAATGAGCAGTTCTTC. Translation: CASTRGASGSFNNEQFF.